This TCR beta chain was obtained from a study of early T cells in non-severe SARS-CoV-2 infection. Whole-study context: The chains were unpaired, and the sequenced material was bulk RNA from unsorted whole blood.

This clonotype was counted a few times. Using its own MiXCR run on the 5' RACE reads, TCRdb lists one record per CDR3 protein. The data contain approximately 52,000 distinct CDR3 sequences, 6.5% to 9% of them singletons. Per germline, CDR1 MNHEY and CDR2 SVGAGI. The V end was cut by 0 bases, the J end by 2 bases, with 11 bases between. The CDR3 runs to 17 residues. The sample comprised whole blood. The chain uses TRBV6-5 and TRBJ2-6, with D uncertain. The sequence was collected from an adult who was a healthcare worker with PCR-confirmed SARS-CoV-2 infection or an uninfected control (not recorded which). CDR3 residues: CASSYSTVQPGANVLTF. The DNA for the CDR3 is TGTGCCAGCAGTTACTCGACTGTGCAACCTGGGGCCAACGTCCTGACTTTC.